This T cell receptor (beta chain) came from a study of identical twins. TCRdb itself ran the 5' RACE reads through MiXCR, one entry per CDR3 protein. This sample yields 450,000 or so distinct CDR3 sequences, of which around an eighth are seen a single time; approximately 0.9% belongs to the top ten. The CDR3 is made up of 16 amino acids. V dropped 4 bases and J dropped 1; count of bases not matched to a gene: 9. Germline values: CDR1 MNHEY, CDR2 SVGEGT. To note about this clonotype: A much larger clone differs by one base, so this may be a read error.

Another study also made use of these data, one on yellow fever vaccine responses in identical twins.

The chain is built from TRBV6-2 or TRBV6-3 and TRBJ2-7; 8 nucleotides match TRBD1. This sequence was found in a woman aged 18-29 years in good health. Sequencing used CD4+ T cells sorted from blood. CDR3 in amino acids: CASSLAGGFVSYEQYF. CDR3 sequence (DNA): TGTGCCAGCAGTTTAGCAGGGGGCTTTGTATCCTACGAGCAGTACTTC.